The entry that follows covers one TCR beta chain sequence. Amplification of TCR alpha and beta CDR3 regions from RNA used iRepertoire nested multiplex PCR. In TCRdb, the multiplex PCR reads were re-called with MiXCR into one record per CDR3 protein. The table lists roughly 100,000 distinct CDR3 sequences, less than 30% of them singletons. The CDR3 sequence is 17 residues long. Trimming took 3 bases from V and 0 from J; bases not matched to a gene: 3. The sample originates from a study of glioma-infiltrating T cells. The origin of this receptor is a human donor with low-grade glioma or glioblastoma, undergoing nonglioma brain surgery, or in good health (not recorded which). The rearrangement uses TRBV12-3 or TRBV12-4 and TRBJ2-6; TRBD1 matches 9 bases. Sequencing was carried out using glioma tissue, nonneoplastic brain tissue, or PBMCs (not recorded which). CDR3 loop: CASSFWTGASGANVLTF. CDR3 bases: TGTGCCAGCAGTTTTTGGACAGGGGCCTCTGGGGCCAACGTCCTGACTTTC.